Following are 12 T cell receptor beta chains from one sample sequenced in a study of Ad26.COV2.S vaccination and SARS-CoV-2 variants. Method: immunoSEQ multiplex PCR; TCRdb's copy keeps in-frame clones and lacks some. The top ten clones hold more than 1.5% of a sample with some 340,000 clones, 70% to 90% of them seen once. The sample's treatment: 15 to 20 received Ad26.COV2.S at low or high dose, single or two shots; about 5 received placebo; per-sample allocation not given. Samples analyzed were those drawn on day 63 after the first vaccine or placebo injection. This material consisted of peripheral blood, taken in a trial of Ad26.COV2.S vaccine versus placebo. Receptors were obtained from a person aged 18-60 years who received the Ad26.COV2.S COVID-19 vaccine or a placebo.

The chain couples TRBV9 to TRBJ2-3, with D possibly TRBD2 on 6 matching bases. CDR3 size: 16 residues. The V end was cut by 2 bases, the J end by 6 bases, with 19 bases between. Germline V CDR1 and CDR2: SGDLS, YYNGEE. The chain's CDR3 is CASSVSGRGGPDTQYF. The CDR3 bases are TGTGCCAGCAGCGTCAGTGGGAGAGGAGGGCCCGATACGCAGTATTTT.

This clone has just one count. The chain employs TRBV27 and TRBJ2-7; 10 bases match TRBD1. Germline CDR1 and CDR2: MNHEY and SMNVEV (reference sequence). V lost 4 bases and J lost 6; bases outside the gene matches: 18. The CDR3 extends over 18 amino acids. The CDR3 reads CASSSGPRLGQGSSEQYF. CDR3 bases: TGTGCCAGCAGTTCAGGACCCCGCCTGGGACAGGGGTCGAGCGAGCAGTACTTC.

The rearrangement uses TRBV6-5 and TRBJ2-7; D gene uncertain. With 6 bases removed from V and 1 base from J, the gap between germline ends came to 10 bases. CDR1 is MNHEY and CDR2 is SVGAGI in the germline V gene. The CDR3 runs to 13 residues. CDR3 coding DNA: TGTGCCAGCAGAAGGACCGTTTCCTACGAGCAGTACTTC. The encoded protein is CASRRTVSYEQYF.

The rearrangement uses TRBV5-1 and TRBJ1-3, with D unclear. Germline CDR1 reads SGHRS; CDR2 reads YFSETQ. The CDR3 spans 16 residues. V was shortened by 0 bases and J by 4 bases, with 14 bases between the two germline ends. The CDR3 coding sequence is TGCGCCAGCAGCTTGGGACCCGAAAGCTCCGGAAACACCATATATTTT. This gives the protein CASSLGPESSGNTIYF.

V is TRBV30 and J is TRBJ1-2; a possible D gene is TRBD1 (6 bases). The germline V gene has CDR1 GTSNPN and CDR2 SVGIG (reference sequence). The CDR3 is made up of 12 amino acids. The V and J ends lost 3 bases and 8 bases respectively, with 13 bases between them. This CDR3 is CAWSRTDRGYTF. As DNA, the CDR3 is TGTGCCTGGAGCAGGACAGATCGCGGCTACACCTTC.

The chain employs TRBV25-1 and TRBJ2-2; weak D call: TRBD1 (6 bases). The CDR3 totals 14 residues. Germline V gives CDR1 MGHDK, CDR2 SYGVNS. Trimming removed 5 bases from V and 0 bases from J, with 7 bases in between. The chain's CDR3 is CASSRTANTGELFF. In DNA, the CDR3 is TGTGCCAGCAGTCGGACAGCGAACACCGGGGAGCTGTTTTTT.

The chain uses TRBV3-1 (or the pseudogene TRBV3-2) and TRBJ1-6; a possible D gene is TRBD1 (5 bases). Germline CDR1 LGHDT, CDR2 YNNKEL (reference sequence). The CDR3 sequence is 15 residues long. V shed 1 base and J shed 3 bases, with 7 bases lying between them. In DNA form, the CDR3 reads TGTGCCAGCAGCCAAGTAGGGGTCTATAATTCACCCCTCCACTTT. Protein sequence: CASSQVGVYNSPLHF.

With regard to this clone: Germline is not matched at one junction end, which may reflect a read error. The V call is TRBV9, the J call TRBJ2-1; possible D gene TRBD1, 6 bases. CDR3 length: 13 residues. CDR1 is SGDLS and CDR2 is YYNGEE in the germline V gene. CDR3 residues: CASSAKGTGGPVF. The CDR3 nucleotides read TGTGCCAGCAGCGCGAAGGGAACTGGGGGCCCGGTCTTC.

This clone came up many times. J is TRBJ1-1 and V is TRBV7-8, with 8 bases aligning to TRBD1. V was pared by 6 bases and J by 5 bases, with 14 bases of the junction left unmatched. Germline CDR1 SGHVS, CDR2 FQNEAQ. The CDR3 totals 16 residues. CDR3 region: CASSPPGPGGQTEAFF. DNA for the CDR3: TGTGCCAGCAGTCCCCCAGGGCCAGGGGGCCAGACTGAAGCTTTCTTT.

This sequence joins TRBV6-5 and TRBJ2-1, with D tentatively TRBD2 (6 bases). The CDR3 consists of 14 residues. V was cut by 6 bases and J by 6 bases, with 15 bases left in between. Germline assignment: CDR1 MNHEY and CDR2 SVGAGI. CDR3 sequence: CASRRWREPNEQFF. CDR3 DNA: TGTGCCAGCAGGCGCTGGAGGGAGCCCAATGAGCAGTTCTTC.

This chain links TRBV29-1 with TRBJ2-5; 8 nucleotides match TRBD1. This CDR3 comprises 15 residues. Germline trimming cut 0 bases from V and 4 bases from J; bases unmatched to any gene: 7. Germline lookup yields CDR1 SQVTM and CDR2 ANQGSEA. The chain's CDR3 is CSVEDHGQGRETQYF. The CDR3 DNA reads as TGCAGCGTTGAAGATCATGGACAGGGCCGAGAGACCCAGTACTTC. The variable domain in full, with the rest retrieved from reference TRBV29-1 and TRBJ2-5, is SAVISQKPSRDICQRGTSLTIQCQVDSQVTMMFWYRQQPGQSLTLIATANQGSEATYESGFVIDKFPISRPNLTFSTLTVSNMSPEDSSIYLCSVEDHGQGRETQYFGPGTRLLVL.

This clone was detected only a few times. V and J are TRBV5-1 and TRBJ1-2; D is unclear. Per the germline V gene, CDR1 is SGHRS and CDR2 is YFSETQ. Trimming stripped 0 bases from V and 8 bases from J, with 14 bases between. The CDR3 runs 14 residues. CDR3 in DNA: TGCGCCAGCAGCTTGGATTGGCGCCCTGGGGGCTACACCTTC. It codes for CASSLDWRPGGYTF.